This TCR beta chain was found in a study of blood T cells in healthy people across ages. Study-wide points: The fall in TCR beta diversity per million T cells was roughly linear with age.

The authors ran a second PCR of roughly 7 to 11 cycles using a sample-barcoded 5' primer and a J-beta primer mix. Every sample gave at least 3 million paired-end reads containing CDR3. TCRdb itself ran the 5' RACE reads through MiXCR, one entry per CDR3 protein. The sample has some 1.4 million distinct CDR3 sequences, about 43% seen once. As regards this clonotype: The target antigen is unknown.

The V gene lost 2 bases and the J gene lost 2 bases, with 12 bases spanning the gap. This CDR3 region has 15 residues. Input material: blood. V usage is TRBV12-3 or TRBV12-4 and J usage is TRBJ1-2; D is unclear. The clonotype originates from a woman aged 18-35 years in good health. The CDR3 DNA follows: TGTGCCAGCAGTTTATCGGAAGCAGACAACTATGGCTACACCTTC. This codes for CASSLSEADNYGYTF.